These 27 T cell receptor beta chains were all obtained from the same sample, sequenced in a study of cytomegalovirus exposure and HLA in healthy donors. The PCR had 60 Vbeta and 13 Jbeta primers. Clones were sequenced by immunoSEQ multiplex PCR, and TCRdb holds only the in-frame ones, with some missing. The sample lists roughly 250,000 clones; 65% to 85% were seen once. Sequenced input: PBMCs. These receptor sequences come from a female donor in good health and CMV-seronegative.

The chain employs TRBV2 and TRBJ1-2; maybe TRBD1 (6 bases). Trimming cost V 1 base and J 4 bases, with 10 bases left between them. This CDR3 is built from 14 residues. Germline loops: CDR1 SNHLY, CDR2 FYNNEI. The CDR3 sequence is CASSEGQGPYGYTF. DNA of the CDR3: TGTGCCAGCAGTGAAGGGCAGGGGCCCTATGGCTACACCTTC.

The chain recombines TRBV7-9 with TRBJ2-1, with D perhaps matching TRBD2 (6 bases). The CDR3 covers 15 residues. Germline CDR1 is SEHNR and CDR2 is FQNEAQ (reference sequence). Trimming stripped 2 bases from V and 8 bases from J, with 16 bases between. The CDR3 DNA reads as TGTGCCAGCAGCTTAAGGGTAGCGGTTGGGGATGAGCAGTTCTTC. This encodes CASSLRVAVGDEQFF.

This chain joins TRBV10-2 and TRBJ1-4, with TRBD1 as a possible D gene (5 bases). CDR1 is WSHSY, CDR2 SAAADI, per germline. CDR3 length: 13 amino acids. The V end lost 8 bases, the J end lost 4 bases, and 11 bases lay between the germline ends. The CDR3 DNA reads TGCGCCAGCCGGTGGGGGGATAATGAAAAACTGTTTTTT. Translating it yields CASRWGDNEKLFF.

V usage is TRBV7-9 and J usage is TRBJ2-5; D might be TRBD2 (6 bases). This CDR3 region has 14 residues. In germline, CDR1 is SEHNR, CDR2 FQNEAQ (reference sequence). V lost 0 bases, J lost 4 bases, and 9 bases lay in between. In DNA, the CDR3 is TGTGCCAGCAGCTTAGCCGGGAGAGGAGAGACCCAGTACTTC. Translating gives CASSLAGRGETQYF. Drawing the rest from reference TRBV7-9 and TRBJ2-5, the complete variable domain is DTGVSQNPRHKITKRGQNVTFRCDPISEHNRLYWYRQTLGQGPEFLTYFQNEAQLEKSRLLSDRFSAERPKGSFSTLEIQRTEQGDSAMYLCASSLAGRGETQYFGPGTRLLVL.

V gene TRBV9 combines with J gene TRBJ1-2, with 12 bases that match TRBD1. The CDR3 covers 17 residues. Germline CDR1 is SGDLS and CDR2 is YYNGEE. J was trimmed by 13 bases and V by 3 bases; bases with no gene match: 19. The CDR3 nucleotides read TGTGCCAGCAGCGCGGGGATTGCGGGACAGGGGGCTTTTTTCGTCACCTTC. It codes for CASSAGIAGQGAFFVTF.

The rearrangement links TRBV5-1 to TRBJ1-4; 11 bases agree with TRBD1. CDR3 size: 14 residues. Trimming at V came to 4 bases and at J to 8 bases, leaving 4 bases not matched to a gene. CDR1 and CDR2 (germline): SGHRS, YFSETQ. The DNA for the CDR3 is TGCGCCAGCAGCCTGGACAGGGGGCAAGAAAAACTGTTTTTT. Its translation: CASSLDRGQEKLFF. The full variable domain, its missing parts supplied by reference TRBV5-1 and TRBJ1-4, is KAGVTQTPRYLIKTRGQQVTLSCSPISGHRSVSWYQQTPGQGLQFLFEYFSETQRNKGNFPGRFSGRQFSNSRSEMNVSTLELGDSALYLCASSLDRGQEKLFFGSGTQLSVL.

This chain connects TRBV19 to TRBJ2-1, with TRBD2 identical over 10 bases. The germline CDR1 and CDR2 sequences are LNHDA and SQIVND (reference sequence). J lost 8 bases, V lost 7 bases, and 11 bases had no gene match. The CDR3 is made up of 15 amino acids. The DNA of the CDR3 is TGTGCCAGTACCAAGGTTCTAGCGGGAGCACATGAGCAGTTCTTC. Protein sequence: CASTKVLAGAHEQFF.

V and J are TRBV2 and TRBJ2-3; tentatively, D is TRBD2 (6 bases). Looked up from germline, CDR1 is SNHLY and CDR2 is FYNNEI. The CDR3 consists of 14 residues. Trimming removed 1 base at V and 6 bases at J, with 11 bases between. The CDR3 is CASSEGRRVDTQYF. The CDR3, as DNA: TGTGCCAGCAGTGAAGGCAGGAGGGTTGATACGCAGTATTTT.

Only a few counts were recorded for this clone. The genes are TRBV25-1 and TRBJ2-1; D is perhaps TRBD2 (5 bases). There are 16 residues in the CDR3. With 1 base removed from V and 9 bases from J, the gap between germline ends came to 19 bases. Per the germline V gene, CDR1 is MGHDK and CDR2 is SYGVNS. The CDR3 protein is CASSELGNFEGGEQFF. The CDR3 DNA reads TGTGCCAGCAGTGAATTAGGGAACTTCGAGGGTGGTGAGCAGTTCTTC.

The gene calls are TRBV2 and TRBJ2-3, with 12 bases lining up with TRBD2. CDR3 length: 14 amino acids. V shed 6 bases, J shed 8 bases, and the junction held 6 bases outside the gene matches. Germline values: CDR1 SNHLY, CDR2 FYNNEI. CDR3: CASRPGLAGTTQYF. In DNA, the CDR3 is TGTGCCAGCAGGCCAGGACTAGCGGGGACTACGCAGTATTTT.

The CDR3 DNA reads as TGTGCCAGCAGCATCGGACTAGCGGGAGGTTTCTACAATGAGCAGTTCTTC. Encoded protein: CASSIGLAGGFYNEQFF. The chain has TRBV4-2 and TRBJ2-1; 14 bases match TRBD2. Germline CDR1 LGHNA, CDR2 YNFKEQ. The CDR3 runs 17 residues. Trimming removed 5 bases from V and 3 bases from J; junction bases left unmatched: 6.

The chain joins TRBV5-4 to TRBJ2-1; D ambiguous. The CDR3 contains 18 residues. The V gene lost 1 base and the J gene lost 0 bases, with 17 bases spanning the gap. Germline CDR1 SGHNT, CDR2 YYREEE (reference sequence). CDR3 in DNA: TGTGCCAGCAGCTTGCAGTTTTTCAAATGGGCCTCCTACAATGAGCAGTTCTTC. Translated, it gives CASSLQFFKWASYNEQFF.

This chain connects TRBV6-1 to TRBJ2-7; 9 bases are a match to TRBD1. J lost 2 bases, V lost 6 bases, and 5 bases had no gene match. CDR1 MNHNS and CDR2 SASEGT come from the germline V gene. This CDR3 region has 14 residues. The CDR3: CASRRTGDTYEQYF. In nucleotides, the CDR3 is TGTGCCAGCAGAAGGACAGGGGATACCTACGAGCAGTACTTC.

This clone was observed once. The chain joins TRBV28 to TRBJ1-2; tentatively, D is TRBD1 (6 bases). The germline V and J ends were trimmed by 3 bases and 7 bases, with 12 bases remaining between them. Germline CDR1 reads MDHEN; CDR2 reads SYDVKM. The CDR3 length is 13 residues. The CDR3: CASSFPGVTGYTF. The CDR3 DNA reads TGTGCCAGCAGTTTTCCAGGGGTGACTGGCTACACCTTC.

Only a few counts were recorded for this clone. The V gene is TRBV2, the J gene TRBJ2-1; tentatively, D is TRBD2 (6 bases). V lost 3 bases, J lost 7 bases, and 16 bases lay in between. Germline V gene data show CDR1 as SNHLY and CDR2 as FYNNEI. This CDR3 is built from 15 residues. CDR3 DNA: TGTGCCAGCAGTGAGGGAGGAACTAGTTTGAATGAGCAGTTCTTC. Translation gives CASSEGGTSLNEQFF.

This chain connects TRBV9 to TRBJ1-1; 8 bases map to TRBD1. V was clipped by 4 bases and J by 5 bases; unmatched bases: 4. The V gene's germline CDR1 is SGDLS and CDR2 YYNGEE. CDR3 length equals 13 residues. The CDR3 protein is CASSPRQGTEAFF. CDR3 DNA: TGTGCCAGCAGCCCCCGACAGGGGACTGAAGCTTTCTTT.

The chain recombines TRBV7-2 with TRBJ1-5; D ambiguous. Trimming removed 1 base at V and 6 bases at J, with 10 bases between. Germline-derived CDR1 and CDR2 are SGHTA and FQGNSA. This CDR3 contains 14 residues. CDR3 protein: CASSLVAVGQPQHF. DNA for the CDR3: TGTGCCAGCAGCTTAGTGGCGGTCGGTCAGCCCCAGCATTTT.

CDR3 DNA sequence: TGCAGCGTTGAAAAGAGCGGGAGCTCCTACGAGCAGTACTTC. The encoded protein is CSVEKSGSSYEQYF. The chain recombines TRBV29-1 with TRBJ2-7; 8 bases align to TRBD2. CDR1 is SQVTM and CDR2 is ANQGSEA in the germline V gene. The CDR3 consists of 14 residues. The junction had 3 bases not matched to a gene; V was cut back by 2 bases and J by 0 bases.

The V gene is TRBV6-1, the J gene TRBJ2-7, with TRBD2 identical over 11 bases. Germline CDR1 and CDR2: MNHNS and SASEGT. The V and J ends lost 2 bases and 6 bases, in that order; junction bases with no gene match: 6. The CDR3 has 15 residues. CDR3 loop: CASSERLAGGLEQYF. CDR3 in DNA: TGTGCCAGCAGTGAACGGCTAGCGGGAGGTCTCGAGCAGTACTTC.

This chain connects TRBV7-8 to TRBJ2-2; D perhaps matches TRBD2 (5 bases). V lost 5 bases and J 4 bases, leaving 17 bases between the germline ends. The CDR3 is 16 residues long. CDR1 SGHVS and CDR2 FQNEAQ come from the germline V gene. The CDR3 region is CASSPLAGTPTGELFF. In DNA, the CDR3 is TGTGCCAGCAGCCCGTTGGCGGGTACGCCCACCGGGGAGCTGTTTTTT.

The chain joins TRBV2 to TRBJ2-6; D uncertain. Trimming took 7 bases from V and 4 from J, leaving 14 bases between them. This CDR3 is built from 15 residues. CDR1 and CDR2 from the germline V gene are SNHLY and FYNNEI. DNA for the CDR3: TGTGCCAGCACTCAAGACATATCCGGGGCCAACGTCCTGACTTTC. Translating it yields CASTQDISGANVLTF.

V and J are TRBV10-3 and TRBJ1-2, with D perhaps matching TRBD1 (5 bases). Trimming stripped 2 bases from V and 7 bases from J, with 17 bases between. The CDR3 is made up of 15 amino acids. Germline-derived CDR1 and CDR2 are ENHRY and SYGVKD. CDR3 sequence: CAISEGIGGVGGYTF. The CDR3 nucleotides are TGTGCCATCAGTGAGGGCATTGGGGGGGTAGGTGGCTACACCTTC.

The chain uses TRBV5-4 and TRBJ2-7; D perhaps matches TRBD1 (6 bases). Germline CDR1 is SGHNT and CDR2 is YYREEE (reference sequence). V was cut by 0 bases and J by 3 bases, with 10 bases left in between. CDR3 length: 14 residues. The CDR3 loop reads CASSLGGQGYEQYF. CDR3 sequence (DNA): TGTGCCAGCAGCTTGGGGGGACAAGGCTACGAGCAGTACTTC.

The chain links TRBV28 to TRBJ1-2, with TRBD1 matching 8 bases. Germline CDR1 is MDHEN and CDR2 is SYDVKM. There are 15 residues in the CDR3. V lost 6 bases, J lost 7 bases, and 13 bases stayed unmatched. The CDR3 nucleotides read TGTGCCAGCAGAAAAACAGGGGGTCATACGGGTGGCTACACCTTC. This encodes CASRKTGGHTGGYTF.

This clone appeared a few times. At one end the junction does not follow the germline gene, possibly because of a read error. The chain recombines TRBV7-7 with TRBJ2-1, with a weak D call TRBD2 (5 bases). Per germline, CDR1 SSHAT and CDR2 FNYEAQ (reference sequence). The CDR3 runs to 15 residues. The CDR3 reads CASSLGSYSYNEQFF. The CDR3 region has the DNA TGTGCTAGCAGCTTAGGGAGTTACTCCTACAATGAGCAGTTCTTC.

The genes are TRBV18 and TRBJ1-3; no reliable D call. CDR1 is KGHSH, CDR2 LQKENI, per germline. V lost 6 bases to trimming and J lost 2 bases, with 14 bases between them. The CDR3 spans 15 residues. The DNA for the CDR3 is TGTGCCAGCTCCCGAGCGGCAGATGCTGGAAACACCATATATTTT. As protein: CASSRAADAGNTIYF.

Notes on this clone: The sample holds other DNA sequences that translate to the same CDR3. V gene TRBV9 combines with J gene TRBJ2-7; D is undetermined. The CDR3 totals 13 residues. The V end lost 0 bases, the J end lost 0 bases, and 4 bases lay between the germline ends. Germline V gene data show CDR1 as SGDLS and CDR2 as YYNGEE. CDR3 in amino acids: CASSVGSSYEQYF. The DNA for the CDR3 is TGTGCCAGCAGCGTAGGGAGCTCCTACGAGCAGTACTTC.